Sequencing of this T cell receptor (beta chain) was carried out in a study of shared T cell receptors in the human thymus. Measured with immunoSEQ multiplex PCR; TCRdb has only the in-frame clones, and not every one. The sample has approximately 760,000 clones; 80% to 90% are singletons. V was clipped by 0 bases and J by 2 bases, with 14 bases between them. The CDR3 extends over 16 amino acids. Looked up from germline, CDR1 is MGHRA and CDR2 is YSYEKL. These data also featured in a second study, about human thymus T cells. Per that paper: Infants served as donors; they were healthy and Finnish and were having corrective surgery for congenital heart defects. During corrective heart surgery, resections were taken, and the thymus tissue came from them. Seemingly biased V and J gene usage marked thymic and blood repertoires.

This TCR derives from a girl in the first two years of life with a congenital heart defect. Material: thymocytes. The gene calls are TRBV4-1 and TRBJ2-7; TRBD2 is a possible D gene (6 bases). The CDR3 coding sequence is TGCGCCAGCAGCCAAGATCTTGGGACTCCACCCTACGAGCAGTACTTC. Translation gives CASSQDLGTPPYEQYF.